Below are 30 T cell receptor beta chains sequenced from a single sample in a study of shared clonotypes between healthy human individuals (dated by TCRdb to the early 2020s). Library prep was done by the immunoSEQ multiplex PCR assay. The table was pulled from immuneACCESS by TCRdb, which kept in-frame rearrangements only. Such tables lose some clones; where checked, under half of the loss comes from unresolved V genes, and the rest has no known cause. This sample is represented by around 700,000 clones; 74% of them were singletons. Approximately 1.6% of the sample is in the top ten clones. The sequenced sample consisted of memory CD4+ T cells sorted from blood. According to the study, the label for this sample's cell subset or site signals: CD45RA-negative fraction. These receptors came from a woman in her thirties in good health.

This clone came up a few times. The DNA of the CDR3 is TGTGCCAGCAGCGTAGGACAGGGGATCACCTATGGCTACACCTTC. This translates into CASSVGQGITYGYTF. This chain connects TRBV9 to TRBJ1-2; 8 nucleotides align to TRBD1. Germline V gene lookup returns CDR1 SGDLS and CDR2 YYNGEE. The CDR3 is 15 residues long. V lost 0 bases, J lost 4 bases, and 5 bases stayed unmatched.

The chain employs TRBV10-3 and TRBJ2-7; D unclear. The CDR3 spans 14 residues. CDR1 is ENHRY, CDR2 SYGVKD, per germline. Between the trimmed V and J ends, which lost 6 bases and 0 bases, there was a span of 12 bases. The CDR3 sequence: CAISRDSSSYEQYF. CDR3 coding DNA: TGTGCCATCAGCCGAGATTCGAGCTCCTACGAGCAGTACTTC.

This clone was counted only a few times. The gene calls are TRBV7-9 and TRBJ2-6; 9 positions agree with TRBD1. V was pared by 2 bases and J by 0 bases, with 5 bases of the junction left unmatched. This CDR3 spans 18 amino acids. Looked up from germline, CDR1 is SEHNR and CDR2 is FQNEAQ (reference sequence). The CDR3 nucleotides are TGTGCCAGCAGCTTAACAGGGGGCGGTTTCTCTGGGGCCAACGTCCTGACTTTC. Translation gives CASSLTGGGFSGANVLTF.

This clone was recorded a few times. This sequence joins TRBV19 and TRBJ1-2; 9 bases are shared with TRBD1. This CDR3 region has 17 residues. V trimming: 4 bases; J trimming: 0 bases; junction bases outside the gene matches: 9. The germline CDR1 and CDR2 sequences are LNHDA and SQIVND (reference sequence). The CDR3, as DNA: TGTGCCAGTAGTACGGTAGACAGGGGGTCTACTAACTATGGCTACACCTTC. This translates into CASSTVDRGSTNYGYTF.

The rearrangement links TRBV7-3 to TRBJ2-1; D is possibly TRBD2 (6 bases). V lost 3 bases to trimming and J lost 0 bases, with 9 bases between them. From germline, CDR1 is SGHTA and CDR2 FQGTGA. The CDR3 is made up of 15 amino acids. The CDR3 spells CASSLGLASYNEQFF. The CDR3 nucleotides are TGTGCCAGCAGCTTGGGACTTGCCTCCTACAATGAGCAGTTCTTC. The whole variable domain, remainder taken from reference TRBV7-3 and TRBJ2-1, is GAGVSQTPSNKVTEKGKYVELRCDPISGHTALYWYRQSLGQGPEFLIYFQGTGAADDSGLPNDRFFAVRPEGSVSTLKIQRTERGDSAVYLCASSLGLASYNEQFFGPGTRLTVL.

This clone was recorded once. The genes are TRBV2 and TRBJ2-3; 10 positions agree with TRBD2. The CDR3 has 16 residues. J was trimmed by 4 bases and V by 2 bases; bases with no gene match: 6. Germline lookup yields CDR1 SNHLY and CDR2 FYNNEI. The CDR3 here is CASSELLAGEADTQYF. In nucleotides, the CDR3 is TGTGCCAGCAGTGAACTTCTAGCGGGAGAGGCAGATACGCAGTATTTT.

The chain recombines TRBV10-3 with TRBJ1-1; D remains ambiguous. Looked up from germline, CDR1 is ENHRY and CDR2 is SYGVKD. CDR3 length: 11 residues. Trimming removed 10 bases from V and 4 bases from J, with 10 bases in between. CDR3 nucleotide sequence: TGTGCCAGTGGGAATTTCACTGAAGCTTTCTTT. This gives the protein CASGNFTEAFF.

V gene TRBV5-4 combines with J gene TRBJ1-1; TRBD1 might be the D (6 bases). The CDR3 consists of 16 residues. Trimming pared 4 bases from V and 3 bases from J, leaving 19 bases between. Germline CDR1 SGHNT, CDR2 YYREEE (reference sequence). CDR3 in amino acids: CASSLQLGSGDTEAFF. Written as DNA, the CDR3 is TGTGCCAGCAGCCTGCAGCTCGGGTCAGGGGACACTGAAGCTTTCTTT.

The chain has TRBV7-6 and TRBJ2-7, with D unresolved. The CDR3 runs 15 residues. V lost 2 bases to trimming and J lost 2 bases, with 13 bases between them. Germline loops: CDR1 SGHVS, CDR2 FNYEAQ. The CDR3 sequence is CASSLQAGPAYEQYF. CDR3 DNA sequence: TGTGCCAGCAGCTTACAGGCTGGGCCCGCCTACGAGCAGTACTTC.

The chain uses TRBV28 and TRBJ2-3, with a possible D match to TRBD1 (6 bases). CDR1 and CDR2 (germline): MDHEN, SYDVKM. The CDR3 has 16 amino acids. Trimming shortened V by 5 bases and J by 0 bases, and 15 bases separated the two germline ends. This CDR3 is CASSQRPGVSTDTQYF. DNA of the CDR3: TGTGCCAGCAGTCAAAGGCCAGGGGTAAGCACAGATACGCAGTATTTT.

This chain connects TRBV11-2 to TRBJ1-4; D might be TRBD1 (5 bases). The CDR3 loop spans 18 amino acids. Per germline, CDR1 SGHAT and CDR2 FQNNGV. The ends were cut back, 7 bases at V and 3 bases at J, with 24 bases in the middle. CDR3 DNA sequence: TGTGCCAGCAACCAGAGAAGTGCATTTATGGGGGCTAATGAAAAACTGTTTTTT. It encodes CASNQRSAFMGANEKLFF.

The chain employs TRBV28 and TRBJ1-2; no reliable D call. Trimming pared 2 bases from V and 4 bases from J, leaving 8 bases between. In germline, CDR1 is MDHEN, CDR2 SYDVKM. The CDR3 is made up of 13 amino acids. The CDR3 region has the DNA TGTGCCAGCAGTTTAGGGTCTTCCTATGGCTACACCTTC. Translation gives CASSLGSSYGYTF.

The V and J genes are TRBV6-1 and TRBJ2-3; D not resolved. The V gene's germline CDR1 is MNHNS and CDR2 SASEGT. The ends were cut back, 6 bases at V and 2 bases at J, with 15 bases in the middle. CDR3 length equals 15 residues. In DNA, the CDR3 is TGTGCCAGCAGGCAAGGGTGGCGTCTCACAGATACGCAGTATTTT. Translating gives CASRQGWRLTDTQYF.

The rearrangement uses TRBV6-6 and TRBJ1-1; TRBD1 might be the D (5 bases). This CDR3 comprises 13 residues. Deletions cut 4 bases from V and 5 bases from J, with 11 bases between. The germline V gene has CDR1 MNHNY and CDR2 SVGAGI (reference sequence). DNA for the CDR3: TGTGCCAGCAGTTTTTCGGGGGAAACTGAAGCTTTCTTT. Its translation: CASSFSGETEAFF.

This clone turned up a few times. The same CDR3 can be traced to other DNA sequences in this sample. The V call is TRBV28, the J call TRBJ1-2, with TRBD1 identical over 9 bases. This CDR3 comprises 16 residues. Germline CDR1 is MDHEN and CDR2 is SYDVKM. The ends lost 5 bases at V and 1 base at J; junction bases unmatched: 8. The CDR3 region is CASSITGTGSNYGYTF. The CDR3 DNA sequence: TGTGCCAGCAGTATAACTGGGACAGGGAGTAACTATGGCTACACCTTC.

This clone was seen just once. This rearrangement joins TRBV19 to TRBJ1-1; TRBD1 might be the D (5 bases). The CDR3 sequence is 15 residues long. The germline CDR1 and CDR2 sequences are LNHDA and SQIVND (reference sequence). The V end lost 7 bases, the J end lost 2 bases, and 17 bases lay between the germline ends. CDR3 sequence reads: CASISLGTANTEAFF. The CDR3 nucleotides read TGTGCCAGTATTAGCCTGGGGACGGCTAACACTGAAGCTTTCTTT.

V and J are TRBV18 and TRBJ1-1; TRBD1 matches at 10 bases. CDR3 length: 13 residues. Germline CDR1 and CDR2: KGHSH and LQKENI. The ends lost 7 bases at V and 3 bases at J; junction bases unmatched: 2. The DNA of the CDR3 is TGTGCCAGCTTCGGGACAGGGGACACTGAAGCTTTCTTT. Amino acids: CASFGTGDTEAFF.

The V call is TRBV6-4, the J call TRBJ2-3; 8 bases match TRBD2. The length of the CDR3 is 15 residues. Germline V gene sequence: CDR1 MRHNA, CDR2 SNTAGT. The J segment lost 1 base and the V segment lost 3 bases, leaving 3 bases of the junction unmatched. This chain's CDR3 is CASSEEAGGTDTQYF. CDR3 coding DNA: TGTGCCAGCAGTGAGGAAGCGGGGGGCACAGATACGCAGTATTTT.

The V and J genes are TRBV5-1 and TRBJ1-1; D might be TRBD1 (6 bases). Germline CDR1 is SGHRS and CDR2 is YFSETQ. This CDR3 has 15 residues. V was clipped by 6 bases and J by 0 bases, with 15 bases between them. The CDR3 bases are TGCGCCAGCAATCCCCAGGGGAACATGAACACTGAAGCTTTCTTT. It yields the protein CASNPQGNMNTEAFF. Full variable domain (outside the CDR3, taken from reference TRBV5-1 and TRBJ1-1): KAGVTQTPRYLIKTRGQQVTLSCSPISGHRSVSWYQQTPGQGLQFLFEYFSETQRNKGNFPGRFSGRQFSNSRSEMNVSTLELGDSALYLCASNPQGNMNTEAFFGQGTRLTVV.

The rearrangement joins TRBV7-2 to TRBJ2-7, with 8 nucleotides matching TRBD2. The germline gives CDR1 SGHTA, CDR2 FQGNSA. The CDR3 has 14 residues. V trimming: 1 base; J trimming: 3 bases; junction bases outside the gene matches: 2. The CDR3 sequence: CASSLELAVYEQYF. The CDR3 DNA reads as TGTGCCAGCAGCTTAGAACTAGCGGTCTACGAGCAGTACTTC. The full variable domain, its missing parts supplied by reference TRBV7-2 and TRBJ2-7, is GAGVSQSPSNKVTEKGKDVELRCDPISGHTALYWYRQSLGQGLEFLIYFQGNSAPDKSGLPSDRFSAERTGGSVSTLTIQRTQQEDSAVYLCASSLELAVYEQYFGPGTRLTVT.

The chain has TRBV19 and TRBJ2-1; a possible D gene is TRBD2 (5 bases). The CDR3 sequence is 16 residues long. Trimming cost V 3 bases and J 5 bases, with 17 bases left between them. Looked up from germline, CDR1 is LNHDA and CDR2 is SQIVND (reference sequence). CDR3 nucleotides: TGTGCCAGTAGTATCTCAGCATCGGGATACAACAATGAGCAGTTCTTC. It yields the protein CASSISASGYNNEQFF.

The rearrangement links TRBV5-1 to TRBJ2-2, with 10 bases that match TRBD2. The CDR3 totals 16 residues. The V gene's germline CDR1 is SGHRS and CDR2 YFSETQ. The trim removed 4 bases at V and 3 bases at J, leaving 6 bases unmatched. The CDR3 here is CASSTASGSDTGELFF. Written as DNA, the CDR3 is TGCGCCAGCAGCACCGCTAGCGGGAGCGACACCGGGGAGCTGTTTTTT.

The chain joins TRBV27 to TRBJ1-1; D remains ambiguous. CDR1 is MNHEY, CDR2 SMNVEV, per germline (reference sequence). The V end was cut by 5 bases, the J end by 5 bases, with 15 bases between. CDR3 length equals 14 residues. CDR3 protein: CASSGRIKTTEAFF. The CDR3 coding sequence is TGTGCCAGCAGTGGACGTATCAAAACGACTGAAGCTTTCTTT.

The chain links TRBV28 to TRBJ1-4; TRBD1 aligns across 11 bases. There are 13 residues in the CDR3. The J segment lost 8 bases and the V segment lost 11 bases, leaving 7 bases of the junction unmatched. CDR1 is MDHEN and CDR2 is SYDVKM in the germline V gene. CDR3 DNA sequence: TGTGCCGGTCGGACAGGGGGCTTGGAAAAACTGTTTTTT. Amino acid sequence: CAGRTGGLEKLFF.

V and J are TRBV10-2 and TRBJ2-2; D might be TRBD1 (5 bases). CDR3 length: 14 amino acids. Per the germline V gene, CDR1 is WSHSY and CDR2 is SAAADI. V was cut by 2 bases and J by 4 bases, with 8 bases left in between. The CDR3 protein is CASSEGQVTGELFF. DNA for the CDR3: TGCGCCAGCAGTGAGGGACAAGTCACCGGGGAGCTGTTTTTT.

Concerning this clone itself: This likely stems from a read error, as it lies one base from a far larger clone. Other nucleotide sequences in the sample specify the same CDR3. The CDR3 protein is CASSLTGTVSAGNTIYF. The CDR3 DNA follows: TGCGCCAGCAGCCTGACCGGGACAGTTTCAGCTGGAAATACCATATATTTT. This chain uses TRBV5-1 with TRBJ1-3, with 7 bases aligning to TRBD1. Germline lookup yields CDR1 SGHRS and CDR2 YFSETQ. This CDR3 comprises 17 residues.

This chain links TRBV28 with TRBJ1-5; no reliable D call. The length of the CDR3 is 12 residues. The germline V gene has CDR1 MDHEN and CDR2 SYDVKM. Trimming took 2 bases from V and 7 from J, leaving 6 bases between them. The CDR3 is CASSLKRQPQHF. In nucleotides, the CDR3 is TGTGCCAGCAGTTTAAAAAGGCAGCCCCAGCATTTT.

This clone was seen ten or more times. This chain connects TRBV6-1 to TRBJ1-2; the match to TRBD1 covers 7 bases. V trimming: 11 bases; J trimming: 5 bases; junction bases outside the gene matches: 17. CDR1 and CDR2 from the germline V gene are MNHNS and SASEGT. The CDR3 sequence is 15 residues long. CDR3 sequence (DNA): TGTGCCGGGTATCCAGGGGGTGTAGTTGGGTATGGCTACACCTTC. Translated, it gives CAGYPGGVVGYGYTF.

The V call is TRBV20-1, the J call TRBJ2-3, with a possible D match to TRBD1 (5 bases). The CDR3 covers 11 residues. The germline V gene has CDR1 DFQATT and CDR2 SNEGSKA (reference sequence). The V end was cut by 2 bases, the J end by 7 bases, with 7 bases between. DNA for the CDR3: TGCAGTGCTAGAACAGGTCATACGCAGTATTTT. Translated: CSARTGHTQYF.

The DNA for the CDR3 is TGCGCCAGCAGAGGTGCGGAAACTTACAATGAGCAGTTCTTC. Translation: CASRGAETYNEQFF. The V and J genes are TRBV5-1 and TRBJ2-1; D uncertain. The V end was cut by 5 bases, the J end by 4 bases, with 13 bases between. The CDR3 spans 14 residues. CDR1 is SGHRS and CDR2 is YFSETQ in the germline V gene.